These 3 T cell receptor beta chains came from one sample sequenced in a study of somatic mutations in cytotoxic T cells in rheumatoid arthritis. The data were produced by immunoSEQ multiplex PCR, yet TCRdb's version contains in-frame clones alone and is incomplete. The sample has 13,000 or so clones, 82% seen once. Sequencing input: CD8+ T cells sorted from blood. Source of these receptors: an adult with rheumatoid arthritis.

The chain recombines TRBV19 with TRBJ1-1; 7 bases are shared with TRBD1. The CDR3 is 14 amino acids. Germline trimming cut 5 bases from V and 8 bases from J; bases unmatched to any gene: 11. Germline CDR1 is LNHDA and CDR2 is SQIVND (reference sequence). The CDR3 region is CASSPRGGDGEAFF. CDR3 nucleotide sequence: TGTGCCAGTAGTCCCAGGGGGGGGGACGGAGAAGCTTTCTTT.

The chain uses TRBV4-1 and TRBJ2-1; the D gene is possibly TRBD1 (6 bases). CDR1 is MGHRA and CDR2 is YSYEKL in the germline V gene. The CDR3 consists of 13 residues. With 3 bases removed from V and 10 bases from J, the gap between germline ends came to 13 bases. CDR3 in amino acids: CASSHNTGTEQFF. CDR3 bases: TGCGCCAGCAGCCATAATACCGGGACAGAGCAGTTCTTC.

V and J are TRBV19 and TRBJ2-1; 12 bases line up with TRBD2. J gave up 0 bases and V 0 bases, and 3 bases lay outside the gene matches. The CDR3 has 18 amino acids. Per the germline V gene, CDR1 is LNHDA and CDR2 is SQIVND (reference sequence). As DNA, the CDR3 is TGTGCCAGTAGTATAGATAGGGGACTAGCGGGCTCCTACAATGAGCAGTTCTTC. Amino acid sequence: CASSIDRGLAGSYNEQFF.